This T cell receptor beta chain was sequenced in a study of cytomegalovirus exposure and HLA in healthy donors (dated by TCRdb to the late 2010s). Broadly, across the study: A later analysis indicated that the roughly 130 validation repertoires were generated on the platform also employed for the 666 repertoires of the first cohort. The aim of the study was to test whether cataloging public T cell receptors could identify signatures of past pathogen exposure. Besides the first cohort of roughly 660 subjects, a separate validation cohort made up of roughly 120 different subjects was used. High-throughput TCR immunosequencing, statistical association of individual TCRs with disease status, and machine learning were combined to predict cytomegalovirus infection status.

The donors belonged to the validation cohort of 90 to 150 subjects, which was separate from the approximately 660-subject first cohort. V has 0 bases trimmed and J has 0 bases trimmed; junction bases matching no gene number 9. Per the germline V gene, LGHNA is the CDR1 and YNFKEQ is the CDR2. Including cysteine and phenylalanine, the CDR3 has 18 amino acids. The retained sequence is limited to the CDR3, 54 bases, with the frame set at the first base. This clone was observed once. Its antigen is unknown. Base quality data are lacking; no much larger clone is found one base away. To prepare the library, the immunoSEQ multiplex PCR assay was applied. Turning to the authors' computational methods: A statistical classification framework was built for diagnosing cytomegalovirus status from the catalog of TCR beta chain sequences. TCRdb stores this immuneACCESS table with in-frame sequences only. Part of the clones is absent; in the studies checked, under half of the shortfall reflects unresolved V genes, and no reason is known for the rest. V and J calls plus clone size are reproduced from that table; the DNA served to infer D and trimming. In all, the sample holds 250,000 to 350,000 clones, and about 90% of those were seen once. In total, the top ten clones hold approximately 1.1% of the sample.

Results the study describes overall, beyond this receptor: Most TCR sequences were seen in very few donors, while some public TCRs were found in many individuals. According to the authors, the approach could potentially be generalized to other disease states and immunological phenotypes. The study listed 164 TCR beta chains as associated with cytomegalovirus. In vitro tests confirmed that three of the cytomegalovirus-associated TCR beta chains recognize cytomegalovirus antigens. Of the cluster scores, 85% to 95% were above 0 in a later analysis, which found that TCRs clustered in the first cohort also tended to co-occur in the 130 or so validation repertoires. Cytomegalovirus status was reported to be diagnosed by the classifier with high specificity and sensitivity in both the original and validation cohorts. A later analysis had no HLA typing for the validation cohort, so co-occurrence there was scored across all 130 or so repertoires.

The sequence links TRBV4-2 to TRBJ2-7; 9 middle bases align to TRBD1. The material sequenced was PBMCs. The origin of this receptor is a woman aged 25 to 39 in good health and CMV-seropositive. The encoded CDR3 is CASSQETGGVFGSYEQYF. The nucleotide sequence reads TGTGCCAGCAGCCAAGAAACAGGGGGCGTTTTTGGCTCCTACGAGCAGTACTTC.